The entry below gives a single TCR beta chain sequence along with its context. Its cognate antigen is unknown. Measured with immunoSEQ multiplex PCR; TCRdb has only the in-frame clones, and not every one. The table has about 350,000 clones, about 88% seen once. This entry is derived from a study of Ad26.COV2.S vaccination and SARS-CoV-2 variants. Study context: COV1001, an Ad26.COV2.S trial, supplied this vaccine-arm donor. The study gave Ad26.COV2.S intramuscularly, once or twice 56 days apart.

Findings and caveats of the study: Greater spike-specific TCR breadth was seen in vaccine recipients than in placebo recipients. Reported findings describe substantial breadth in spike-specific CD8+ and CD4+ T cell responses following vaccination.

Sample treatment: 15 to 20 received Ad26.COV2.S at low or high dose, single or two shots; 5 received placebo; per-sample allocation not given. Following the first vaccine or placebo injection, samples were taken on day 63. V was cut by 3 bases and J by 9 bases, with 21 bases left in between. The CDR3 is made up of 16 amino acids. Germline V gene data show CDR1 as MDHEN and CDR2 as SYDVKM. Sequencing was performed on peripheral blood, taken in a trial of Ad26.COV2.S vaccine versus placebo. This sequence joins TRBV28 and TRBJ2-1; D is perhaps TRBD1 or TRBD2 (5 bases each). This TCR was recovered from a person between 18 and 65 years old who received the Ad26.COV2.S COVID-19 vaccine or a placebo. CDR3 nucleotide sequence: TGTGCCAGCAGTTTGGCCGAGACAGCGGTTGATGGTGAGCAGTTCTTC. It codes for CASSLAETAVDGEQFF.